The 27 T cell receptor beta chains below come from one sample, sequenced in a study of blood T cell repertoires in COVID-19. TCRdb's copy holds only in-frame clones and misses some; the assay was immunoSEQ multiplex PCR. The repertoire holds roughly 350,000 clones, around 87% seen once, with roughly 6.3% in the top ten. Sequencing was performed on peripheral blood. The source is a woman aged 50 to 60 with COVID-19, enrolled during active disease.

This clone was detected only a few times. Here the CDR3 reads CASSQERWGGHNEQFF. CDR3 nucleotide sequence: TGCGCCAGCAGCCAAGAACGATGGGGGGGACACAATGAGCAGTTCTTC. V and J are TRBV4-1 and TRBJ2-1; TRBD2 matches at 7 bases. Trimming at V came to 0 bases and at J to 5 bases, leaving 7 bases not matched to a gene. Germline V gives CDR1 MGHRA, CDR2 YSYEKL. This CDR3 is 16 amino acids long.

The J gene is TRBJ2-3, the V gene TRBV7-9; tentative D call: TRBD1 (5 bases). The CDR3 sequence is 15 residues long. Trimming pared 2 bases from V and 5 bases from J, leaving 14 bases between. The V gene's germline CDR1 is SEHNR and CDR2 FQNEAQ (reference sequence). CDR3 sequence (DNA): TGTGCCAGCAGCTTACGACAAGGGGCCGGAGATACGCAGTATTTT. This sequence encodes CASSLRQGAGDTQYF.

The chain carries TRBV18 and TRBJ2-7, with 9 bases that match TRBD1. The CDR3 contains 15 residues. Germline CDR1 and CDR2: KGHSH and LQKENI. Unmatched junction bases numbered 5, after V lost 5 bases and J lost 0 bases. The CDR3 protein is CASSTGTGFSYEQYF. In DNA, the CDR3 is TGTGCCAGCTCAACCGGGACAGGGTTCTCCTACGAGCAGTACTTC.

This chain connects TRBV5-4 to TRBJ2-5; D gene unclear. Germline V lookup: CDR1 SGHNT, CDR2 YYREEE (reference sequence). Between the trimmed V and J ends, which lost 5 bases and 3 bases, there was a span of 5 bases. The CDR3 runs 11 residues. The CDR3 coding sequence is TGTGCCAGCAGGGGCGAAGAGACCCAGTACTTC. This translates into CASRGEETQYF.

The V call is TRBV6-5, the J call TRBJ1-3; D remains ambiguous. This CDR3 has 16 amino acids. Trimming removed 2 bases from V and 0 bases from J, with 11 bases in between. CDR1 is MNHEY and CDR2 is SVGAGI in the germline V gene. The CDR3 region is CASSYLTVTSGNTIYF. The CDR3 bases are TGTGCCAGCAGTTACCTAACAGTGACCTCTGGAAACACCATATATTTT.

The chain joins TRBV27 to TRBJ1-5; 8 bases align to TRBD1. Unmatched junction bases numbered 8, after V lost 6 bases and J lost 7 bases. Per germline, CDR1 MNHEY and CDR2 SMNVEV (reference sequence). This CDR3 spans 14 amino acids. In DNA form, the CDR3 reads TGTGCCAGCAGCCCGCCGGACAGGGCCCAGCCCCAGCATTTT. Translation: CASSPPDRAQPQHF.

This chain connects TRBV10-2 to TRBJ2-2, with D possibly being TRBD2 (5 bases). CDR1 and CDR2 (germline): WSHSY, SAAADI. The CDR3 consists of 14 residues. V shed 10 bases and J shed 0 bases, with 12 bases lying between them. For the CDR3, the DNA is TGCGCCACCAGGACTTTCGCGAACACCGGGGAGCTGTTTTTT. Amino acid sequence: CATRTFANTGELFF.

The chain has TRBV6-5 and TRBJ2-1; tentative D call: TRBD1 (5 bases). Germline V gene data show CDR1 as MNHEY and CDR2 as SVGAGI. Trimming took 0 bases from V and 5 from J, leaving 14 bases between them. This CDR3 is 16 amino acids long. CDR3 DNA: TGTGCCAGCAGTTACTCAGTCCAGGGAAGGGACAATGAGCAGTTCTTC. This sequence encodes CASSYSVQGRDNEQFF.

CDR3 residues: CASSWGSRVHEQFF. CDR3 DNA: TGTGCCAGCAGCTGGGGTTCGAGGGTTCATGAGCAGTTCTTC. The V call is TRBV5-4, the J call TRBJ2-1; the D gene is possibly TRBD2 (5 bases). V lost 3 bases and J 8 bases, leaving 15 bases between the germline ends. The CDR3 consists of 14 residues. Germline V gene sequence: CDR1 SGHNT, CDR2 YYREEE (reference sequence).

This clone was seen a single time. The chain joins TRBV6-5 to TRBJ1-2; D is undetermined. The CDR3 extends over 16 amino acids. V shed 2 bases and J shed 5 bases, with 18 bases lying between them. Germline V gene sequence: CDR1 MNHEY, CDR2 SVGAGI. This CDR3 reads CASSYLDRLARYGYTF. CDR3 DNA: TGTGCCAGCAGTTACCTAGACCGGCTCGCGCGGTATGGCTACACCTTC.

This chain connects TRBV19 to TRBJ1-3; 7 bases match TRBD1. V dropped 4 bases and J dropped 4; count of bases not matched to a gene: 4. The CDR3 runs 14 residues. Germline V gene sequence: CDR1 LNHDA, CDR2 SQIVND (reference sequence). The CDR3 nucleotides read TGTGCCAGTAGTACCACAGGGGACGGAAACACCATATATTTT. Its translation: CASSTTGDGNTIYF.

The count of this clone is one. The genes are TRBV13 and TRBJ2-3; TRBD2 matches 11 bases. This CDR3 comprises 16 residues. Germline V gives CDR1 PRHDT, CDR2 FYEKMQ (reference sequence). The V segment lost 4 bases and the J segment 0 bases; nucleotides outside the gene matches: 3. DNA of the CDR3: TGTGCCAGCAGCTCGAGGACTAGCGGGAGCACAGATACGCAGTATTTT. It codes for CASSSRTSGSTDTQYF.

V and J are TRBV7-2 and TRBJ2-7; 11 bases match TRBD2. CDR3 length: 19 amino acids. V was pared by 0 bases and J by 1 base, with 11 bases of the junction left unmatched. Germline-derived CDR1 and CDR2 are SGHTA and FQGNSA. The CDR3, as DNA: TGTGCCAGCAGCTTAGCGTGGGGTAGCGGGAGGGCCGGGTCCTACGAGCAGTACTTC. Its translation is CASSLAWGSGRAGSYEQYF.

V and J are TRBV27 and TRBJ2-1, with 16 bases identical to TRBD2. Germline trimming cut 0 bases from V and 6 bases from J; bases unmatched to any gene: 8. The germline CDR1 and CDR2 sequences are MNHEY and SMNVEV (reference sequence). The CDR3 spans 19 residues. The CDR3 DNA reads as TGTGCCAGCAGTTTATCGAAGGGACTAGCGGGAGGGCCCTCCAATGAGCAGTTCTTC. It translates to CASSLSKGLAGGPSNEQFF.

The rearrangement links TRBV18 to TRBJ1-2, with 7 nucleotides matching TRBD1. Germline V CDR1 and CDR2: KGHSH, LQKENI. V lost 3 bases, J lost 4 bases, and 11 bases stayed unmatched. The CDR3 is 16 amino acids. CDR3 coding DNA: TGTGCCAGCTCACCTGACACAGGGGCTACTTCCTATGGCTACACCTTC. Translating gives CASSPDTGATSYGYTF.

The J gene is TRBJ1-1, the V gene TRBV5-6; 8 bases line up with TRBD1. V lost 4 bases, J lost 5 bases, and 7 bases stayed unmatched. From germline, CDR1 is SGHDT and CDR2 YYEEEE. The CDR3 loop spans 14 amino acids. The chain's CDR3 is CASSPGQGVTEAFF. CDR3 nucleotide sequence: TGTGCCAGCAGCCCAGGACAGGGAGTGACTGAAGCTTTCTTT.

The chain combines TRBV6-9 with TRBJ2-1, with 8 positions matching TRBD2. The CDR3 consists of 13 residues. V lost 9 bases to trimming and J lost 2 bases; unmatched junction nucleotides: 3. Germline CDR1 reads MNHGY; CDR2 reads SVAAGI. The CDR3 reads CASREGTYNEQFF. CDR3 in DNA: TGTGCCAGTCGGGAGGGCACCTACAATGAGCAGTTCTTC.

The rearrangement joins TRBV21-1 to TRBJ2-7; TRBD1, as called in the table, went unchecked against the DNA. TRBV21-1 is deemed a pseudogene. This CDR3 comprises 15 residues. The CDR3 nucleotides are TGTGCCAGCAGGGAGAAGACAGGGCTTACCTACGAGCAGTACTTC. Translation: CASREKTGLTYEQYF.

The chain recombines TRBV5-4 with TRBJ1-1; tentative D call: TRBD1 (6 bases). Germline assignment: CDR1 SGHNT and CDR2 YYREEE (reference sequence). Trimming left V 3 bases short and J 1 base short, with 10 bases between. The CDR3 length is 14 residues. CDR3 residues: CASSSGTKNTEAFF. The CDR3 coding sequence is TGTGCCAGCAGCTCCGGGACAAAGAACACTGAAGCTTTCTTT.

V is TRBV11-2 and J is TRBJ2-7, with 14 bases identical to TRBD2. The CDR3 is made up of 16 amino acids. V dropped 4 bases and J dropped 3; count of bases not matched to a gene: 5. Per germline, CDR1 SGHAT and CDR2 FQNNGV. Here the CDR3 reads CASSSGTSGSFYEQYF. The CDR3 nucleotides are TGTGCCAGCAGCTCCGGGACTAGCGGGAGTTTCTACGAGCAGTACTTC.

The chain carries TRBV20-1 and TRBJ1-1; TRBD1 matches 7 bases. Germline assignment: CDR1 DFQATT and CDR2 SNEGSKA (reference sequence). This CDR3 comprises 11 residues. CDR3 sequence: CLAPGQKEAFF. CDR3 coding DNA: TGCTTAGCACCGGGACAGAAAGAAGCTTTCTTT.

This chain connects TRBV11-3 to TRBJ2-4, with 9 bases that match TRBD1. Losses at the gene ends were 4 bases for V and 4 bases for J; bases not matched to a gene: 2. The CDR3 has 14 residues. Germline CDR1 and CDR2: SGHNT and YENEEA. The CDR3 DNA reads as TGTGCCAGCAGCTCCGGACAGGGGAAAAACATTCAGTACTTC. Translation gives CASSSGQGKNIQYF.

The chain joins TRBV30 to TRBJ1-2, with 8 bases fitting TRBD1. The J segment lost 3 bases and the V segment lost 4 bases, leaving 4 bases of the junction unmatched. The length of the CDR3 is 13 residues. Germline loops: CDR1 GTSNPN, CDR2 SVGIG (reference sequence). CDR3 DNA sequence: TGTGCCTGGACCCACAGGGGGTACTATGGCTACACCTTC. Translating it yields CAWTHRGYYGYTF.

This clone occurred a few times. V is TRBV6-1 and J is TRBJ2-7; 11 bases match TRBD2. The J segment lost 4 bases and the V segment lost 0 bases, leaving 2 bases of the junction unmatched. Germline V gives CDR1 MNHNS, CDR2 SASEGT. The CDR3 sequence is 15 residues long. CDR3: CASSEAPSGRYEQYF. The CDR3 DNA is TGTGCCAGCAGTGAAGCGCCTAGCGGGAGGTACGAGCAGTACTTC.

This clone was observed a few times. This sequence joins TRBV19 and TRBJ1-5; a possible D gene is TRBD1 (5 bases). Trimming left V 5 bases short and J 0 bases short, with 11 bases between. CDR1 LNHDA and CDR2 SQIVND come from the germline V gene (reference sequence). CDR3 length: 15 residues. CDR3 in amino acids: CASSSVGDSNQPQHF. The CDR3 bases are TGTGCCAGTAGTTCGGTAGGGGATAGCAATCAGCCCCAGCATTTT.

The chain joins TRBV14 to TRBJ1-1, with unresolved D. This CDR3 spans 13 amino acids. The germline V gene encodes CDR1 SGHDN and CDR2 FVKESK. V shed 4 bases and J shed 4 bases, with 10 bases lying between them. The CDR3 reads CASSLTRLTEAFF. The CDR3 DNA follows: TGTGCCAGCAGCCTTACGAGGCTCACTGAAGCTTTCTTT.

The chain employs TRBV3-1 (or the pseudogene TRBV3-2) and TRBJ2-5; 13 bases map to TRBD2. The CDR3 runs 16 residues. Trimming removed 2 bases from V and 5 bases from J; junction bases left unmatched: 5. In germline, CDR1 is LGHDT, CDR2 YNNKEL (reference sequence). CDR3 region: CASSQRGTSGKETQYF. CDR3 nucleotide sequence: TGTGCCAGCAGCCAACGGGGGACTAGCGGGAAGGAGACCCAGTACTTC.